This T cell receptor (beta chain) came from a study of T cells in Graves' hyperthyroidism and ophthalmopathy. For this clonotype: At one end, the junction sequence differs from germline, possibly due to a read error.

RNA transcripts yielded amplified TCR beta CDR3 regions. HTBI primers were employed in a first-round RT-PCR of the TCR CDR3. TCRdb used MiXCR to reprocess the multiplex PCR reads, holding one entry per CDR3 protein. This table has a few hundred thousand distinct CDR3 sequences, about 13% appearing once. The CDR3 sequence is 16 residues long. Looked up from germline, CDR1 is LGHDT and CDR2 is YNNKEL (reference sequence). The sequence derives from a man aged 25-45 years with Graves' hyperthyroidism that later progressed to Graves' ophthalmopathy. This chain links TRBV3-1 with TRBJ1-3, with 7 bases aligning to TRBD1. The material sequenced was blood. In nucleotides, the CDR3 is TGTGCCAACAGCCAACTCACCAGGGGGACTGGAAACACCATATATTTT. Protein: CANSQLTRGTGNTIYF.